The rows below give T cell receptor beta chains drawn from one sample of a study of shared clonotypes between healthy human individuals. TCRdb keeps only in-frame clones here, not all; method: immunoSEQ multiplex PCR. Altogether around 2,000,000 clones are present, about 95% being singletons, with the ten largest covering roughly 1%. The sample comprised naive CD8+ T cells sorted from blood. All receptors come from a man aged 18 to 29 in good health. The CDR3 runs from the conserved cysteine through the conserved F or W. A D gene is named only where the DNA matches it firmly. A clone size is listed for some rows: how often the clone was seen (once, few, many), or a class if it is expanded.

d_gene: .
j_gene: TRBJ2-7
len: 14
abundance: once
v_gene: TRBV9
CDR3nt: TGTGCCAGCAGCGGGGCAGACAGAGCCTACGAGCAGTACTTC
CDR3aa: CASSGADRAYEQYF

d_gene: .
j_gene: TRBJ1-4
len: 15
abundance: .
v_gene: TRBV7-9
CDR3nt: TGTGCCAGCAGCTTCCCCTCCGGGCCGCATGAAAAACTGTTTTTT
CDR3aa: CASSFPSGPHEKLFF

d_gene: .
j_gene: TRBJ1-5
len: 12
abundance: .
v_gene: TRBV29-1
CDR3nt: TGCAGCGCAGGGACACCCAATCAGCCCCAGCATTTT
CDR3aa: CSAGTPNQPQHF

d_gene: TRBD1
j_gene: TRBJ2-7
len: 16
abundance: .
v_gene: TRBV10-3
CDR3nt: TGTGCCATCAGTGATGTCGTGGACAGGGGCCCTTGGGAGCAGTACTTC
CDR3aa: CAISDVVDRGPWEQYF

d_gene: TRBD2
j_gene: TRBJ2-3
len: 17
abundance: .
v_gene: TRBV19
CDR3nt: TGTGCCAGTAGGCTGGGACTAGCGGGGGATCCCACAGATACGCAGTATTTT
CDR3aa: CASRLGLAGDPTDTQYF

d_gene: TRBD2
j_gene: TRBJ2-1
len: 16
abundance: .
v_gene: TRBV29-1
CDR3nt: TGCAGCGTTGAAGGATCTACTAGCGCCTTCTACAATGAGCAGTTCTTC
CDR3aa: CSVEGSTSAFYNEQFF

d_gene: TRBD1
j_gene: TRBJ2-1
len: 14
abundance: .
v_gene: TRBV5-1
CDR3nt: TGCGCCAGCAGCTCGACCGGGACAGGGTATGAGCAGTTCTTC
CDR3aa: CASSSTGTGYEQFF

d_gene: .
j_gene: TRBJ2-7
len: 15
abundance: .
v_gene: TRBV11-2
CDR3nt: TGTGCCAGCAGCTTAGTTAGGGGCCCGGGCTACGAGCAGTACTTC
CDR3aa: CASSLVRGPGYEQYF

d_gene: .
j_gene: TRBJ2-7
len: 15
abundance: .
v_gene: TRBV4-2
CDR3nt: TGTGCCAGCAGCCAAACCGGGACTTTAACCTACGAGCAGTACTTC
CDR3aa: CASSQTGTLTYEQYF

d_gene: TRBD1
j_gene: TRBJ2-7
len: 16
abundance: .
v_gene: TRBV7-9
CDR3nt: TGTGCCAGCAGCCCCAGGACAGGGAGAGGCTCCTACGAGCAGTACTTC
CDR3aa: CASSPRTGRGSYEQYF

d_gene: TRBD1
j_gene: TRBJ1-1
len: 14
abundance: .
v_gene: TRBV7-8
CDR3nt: TGTGCCAGCAGCTGGGACAGGGGGAACACTGAAGCTTTCTTT
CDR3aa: CASSWDRGNTEAFF

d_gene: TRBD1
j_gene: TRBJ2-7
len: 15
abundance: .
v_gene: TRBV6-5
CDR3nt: TGTGCCAGCAGTCCATCCACAGGGGTTCGCGACGAGCAGTACTTC
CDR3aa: CASSPSTGVRDEQYF

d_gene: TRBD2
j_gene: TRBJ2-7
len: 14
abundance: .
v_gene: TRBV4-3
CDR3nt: TGCGCCAGCAGTCCAACTAGCGGGGCCTACGAGCAGTACTTC
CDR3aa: CASSPTSGAYEQYF